Each of the 26 T cell receptor beta chains below was sequenced from the same sample in a study of memory CD4+ T cells and cytomegalovirus serostatus. The sort gate was single viable CD3+CD4+CD8-CD45RO+ cells for memory CD4+ T cells. TCRdb keeps only in-frame clones here, not all; method: immunoSEQ multiplex PCR. The sample gives 50,000 to 65,000 clones, about 80% of which show up once; about 1.4% is in the top ten. Material for sequencing was memory CD4+ T cells from blood. The source of these receptors is an adult in good health and CMV-seropositive.

The chain is built from TRBV7-2 and TRBJ1-2; D not certain. With 2 bases removed from V and 6 bases from J, the gap between germline ends came to 13 bases. Germline values: CDR1 SGHTA, CDR2 FQGNSA. This CDR3 spans 14 amino acids. The CDR3 bases are TGTGCCAGCAGCTTAAATATCGTGGGCCATGGCTACACCTTC. Protein sequence: CASSLNIVGHGYTF. Variable domain in full (rest from reference TRBV7-2 and TRBJ1-2): GAGVSQSPSNKVTEKGKDVELRCDPISGHTALYWYRQSLGQGLEFLIYFQGNSAPDKSGLPSDRFSAERTGGSVSTLTIQRTQQEDSAVYLCASSLNIVGHGYTFGSGTRLTVV.

This rearrangement joins TRBV5-1 to TRBJ1-1, with 9 nucleotides matching TRBD1. The CDR3 runs 15 residues. V dropped 5 bases and J dropped 5; count of bases not matched to a gene: 10. The germline gives CDR1 SGHRS, CDR2 YFSETQ. The CDR3 DNA sequence: TGCGCCAGCAGTTATACAGGGGGCAGTGGGACTGAAGCTTTCTTT. This translates into CASSYTGGSGTEAFF.

This clone appeared a few times. The V call is TRBV11-2, the J call TRBJ1-1, with TRBD1 matching over 8 bases. The germline CDR1 and CDR2 sequences are SGHAT and FQNNGV. The junction had 1 base not matched to a gene; V was cut back by 0 bases and J by 1 base. The CDR3 is 15 residues long. The CDR3 loop reads CASSLEGQGNTEAFF. The DNA of the CDR3 is TGTGCCAGCAGCTTAGAAGGACAGGGGAACACTGAAGCTTTCTTT.

V and J are TRBV19 and TRBJ1-5, with unresolved D. V dropped 1 base and J dropped 2 bases, with 9 bases sitting between them. Germline V lookup: CDR1 LNHDA, CDR2 SQIVND (reference sequence). The CDR3 is made up of 15 amino acids. The CDR3 DNA reads as TGTGCCAGTAGTATAGGGGAAAGACGCAATCAGCCCCAGCATTTT. Protein: CASSIGERRNQPQHF.

The chain combines TRBV4-1 with TRBJ1-5; D might be TRBD1 (6 bases). The CDR3 contains 16 residues. Germline CDR1 is MGHRA and CDR2 is YSYEKL. With 5 bases removed from V and 5 bases from J, the gap between germline ends came to 19 bases. This chain's CDR3 is CASSDEGGGLDQPQHF. The CDR3 nucleotides read TGCGCCAGCAGCGATGAGGGGGGGGGCTTAGATCAGCCCCAGCATTTT.

This chain uses TRBV7-9 with TRBJ1-1; D is unclear. Trimming shortened V by 5 bases and J by 8 bases, and 15 bases separated the two germline ends. The length of the CDR3 is 13 residues. The V gene's germline CDR1 is SEHNR and CDR2 FQNEAQ (reference sequence). The CDR3 DNA reads as TGTGCCAGCAGCCGTAGTGGGAGAGACGAAGCTTTCTTT. Translated, it gives CASSRSGRDEAFF.

The chain has TRBV7-9 and TRBJ1-4; no clear D gene. V dropped 1 base and J dropped 8 bases, with 11 bases sitting between them. The CDR3 is made up of 14 amino acids. CDR1 is SEHNR and CDR2 is FQNEAQ in the germline V gene (reference sequence). Here the CDR3 reads CASSLVGIGEKLFF. For the CDR3, the DNA is TGTGCCAGCAGCTTAGTGGGGATTGGAGAAAAACTGTTTTTT.

This clone is a singleton in its sample. This rearrangement joins TRBV27 to TRBJ1-2, with a tentative D call TRBD1 (5 bases). V dropped 6 bases and J dropped 0 bases, with 11 bases sitting between them. Germline CDR1 is MNHEY and CDR2 is SMNVEV (reference sequence). The CDR3 runs 14 residues. CDR3 protein: CASRFAGANYGYTF. DNA of the CDR3: TGTGCCAGCAGGTTCGCGGGGGCTAACTATGGCTACACCTTC.

V is TRBV2 and J is TRBJ1-1; possible D gene TRBD1, 6 bases. This CDR3 region has 15 residues. Germline V gene sequence: CDR1 SNHLY, CDR2 FYNNEI. V lost 8 bases and J lost 7, with 23 bases in between. CDR3 coding DNA: TGTGCCAGCCGTAAGGGGGGGTTGCTTCCTGATGAAGCTTTCTTT. Residues: CASRKGGLLPDEAFF.

The chain has TRBV7-9 and TRBJ2-1; 8 bases align to TRBD2. This CDR3 is 16 amino acids long. V gave up 3 bases and J gave up 6 bases; unmatched junction bases: 10. Germline values: CDR1 SEHNR, CDR2 FQNEAQ (reference sequence). For the CDR3, the DNA is TGTGCCAGCAGCTTTCAGCCGGGACTAGTTTTCAATGAGCAGTTCTTC. Translation: CASSFQPGLVFNEQFF.

This clone was seen a handful of times. This chain connects TRBV2 to TRBJ2-7; D is perhaps TRBD1 or TRBD2 (5 bases each). The germline gives CDR1 SNHLY, CDR2 FYNNEI. The CDR3 is 12 amino acids. Trimming shortened V by 6 bases and J by 7 bases, and 13 bases separated the two germline ends. CDR3: CASRPGTSEQYF. CDR3 nucleotide sequence: TGTGCCAGCAGGCCAGGGACGAGTGAGCAGTACTTC.

V and J are TRBV5-1 and TRBJ2-3; possible D gene TRBD2, 8 bases. CDR3 length equals 16 residues. Trimming pared 4 bases from V and 4 bases from J, leaving 19 bases between. The germline CDR1 and CDR2 sequences are SGHRS and YFSETQ. CDR3 residues: CASSPSGGQGADTQYF. In nucleotides, the CDR3 is TGCGCCAGCAGCCCCAGCGGGGGCCAGGGGGCAGATACGCAGTATTTT.

The chain joins TRBV2 to TRBJ1-2; a possible D gene is TRBD1 (5 bases). Trimming pared 2 bases from V and 3 bases from J, leaving 10 bases between. The CDR3 totals 14 residues. The germline V gene encodes CDR1 SNHLY and CDR2 FYNNEI. CDR3 protein: CASSESRQHYGYTF. CDR3 in DNA: TGTGCCAGCAGTGAATCCCGACAGCACTATGGCTACACCTTC.

The rearrangement uses TRBV27 and TRBJ1-6, with a weak D call TRBD1 (5 bases). The CDR3 length is 16 residues. Looked up from germline, CDR1 is MNHEY and CDR2 is SMNVEV (reference sequence). V shed 0 bases and J shed 6 bases, with 12 bases lying between them. Written as DNA, the CDR3 is TGTGCCAGCAGTTTATCGGCTGGGGGTTCTAATTCACCCCTCCACTTT. Encoded protein: CASSLSAGGSNSPLHF.

Comment on this clone: Germline and junction disagree at one end, which may indicate a read error. J is TRBJ2-1 and V is TRBV7-7; possible D gene TRBD2, 5 bases. The CDR3 is 13 residues long. Germline V lookup: CDR1 SSHAT, CDR2 FNYEAQ (reference sequence). In DNA, the CDR3 is TGTGCTAGCAGCTTAGCGCCCAGGAATGAGCAGTTCTTC. This translates into CASSLAPRNEQFF.

This clone was counted only a few times. V is TRBV29-1 and J is TRBJ2-3; 7 bases map to TRBD1. CDR3 length equals 14 residues. Germline V gene sequence: CDR1 SQVTM, CDR2 ANQGSEA. The trim removed 7 bases at V and 3 bases at J, leaving 10 bases unmatched. This CDR3 is CSAKTGMLTDTQYF. The DNA of the CDR3 is TGCAGCGCGAAGACAGGGATGTTGACAGATACGCAGTATTTT.

This clone was counted a few times. The chain employs TRBV2 and TRBJ1-3, with a weak D call TRBD1 (5 bases). The germline gives CDR1 SNHLY, CDR2 FYNNEI. Trimming cost V 7 bases and J 0 bases, with 13 bases left between them. The CDR3 consists of 15 residues. The CDR3 DNA sequence: TGTGCCAGCACGGGGGGTTGGCGCTCTGGAAACACCATATATTTT. This sequence encodes CASTGGWRSGNTIYF.

The chain joins TRBV19 to TRBJ1-3; unclear D gene. Germline values: CDR1 LNHDA, CDR2 SQIVND (reference sequence). V was pared by 9 bases and J by 4 bases, with 19 bases between. The CDR3 spans 15 residues. The CDR3 sequence: CASKTDSRTGNTIYF. DNA for the CDR3: TGTGCCAGCAAAACGGACTCGAGGACCGGAAACACCATATATTTT.

The rearrangement uses TRBV18 and TRBJ2-1; 10 nucleotides agree with TRBD2. The CDR3 has 14 amino acids. Germline values: CDR1 KGHSH, CDR2 LQKENI. V lost 10 bases, J lost 10 bases, and 13 bases stayed unmatched. CDR3 loop: CATQSLAGVEEQFF. The CDR3 DNA follows: TGTGCCACCCAAAGTCTAGCGGGAGTGGAGGAGCAGTTCTTC.

This rearrangement joins TRBV2 to TRBJ2-5; 10 nucleotides match TRBD2. V lost 5 bases, J lost 5 bases, and 11 bases stayed unmatched. The CDR3 loop spans 16 amino acids. Looked up from germline, CDR1 is SNHLY and CDR2 is FYNNEI. CDR3 DNA sequence: TGTGCCAGCAGTCGCTCTAGCGGGAGTGGCGAGGAGACCCAGTACTTC. It encodes CASSRSSGSGEETQYF. Complete variable domain (other parts from reference TRBV2 and TRBJ2-5): EPEVTQTPSHQVTQMGQEVILRCVPISNHLYFYWYRQILGQKVEFLVSFYNNEISEKSEIFDDQFSVERPDGSNFTLKIRSTKLEDSAMYFCASSRSSGSGEETQYFGPGTRLLVL.

The genes are TRBV27 and TRBJ2-1; D unresolved. V was pared by 7 bases and J by 4 bases, with 14 bases between. The V gene's germline CDR1 is MNHEY and CDR2 SMNVEV (reference sequence). The CDR3 has 14 amino acids. The CDR3 spells CASIGVGGYNEQFF. CDR3 nucleotides: TGTGCCAGCATTGGGGTGGGCGGTTACAATGAGCAGTTCTTC.

This clone appeared a few times. The V gene is TRBV11-3, the J gene TRBJ2-1; no clear D gene. The germline V gene encodes CDR1 SGHNT and CDR2 YENEEA. Trimming left V 5 bases short and J 6 bases short, with 11 bases between. This CDR3 region has 13 residues. CDR3 region: CASSPSPLNEQFF. In DNA, the CDR3 is TGTGCCAGCAGCCCCAGCCCCCTCAATGAGCAGTTCTTC.

This CDR3 is CASSFGAGGPAYNEQFF. In DNA, the CDR3 is TGTGCCAGCAGCTTCGGAGCGGGGGGGCCGGCTTACAATGAGCAGTTCTTC. The chain links TRBV7-2 to TRBJ2-1; 10 bases are shared with TRBD2. This CDR3 has 17 amino acids. V shed 3 bases, J shed 4 bases, and the junction held 9 bases outside the gene matches. The germline V gene has CDR1 SGHTA and CDR2 FQGNSA. Full variable domain (remainder filled in from reference TRBV7-2 and TRBJ2-1): GAGVSQSPSNKVTEKGKDVELRCDPISGHTALYWYRQSLGQGLEFLIYFQGNSAPDKSGLPSDRFSAERTGGSVSTLTIQRTQQEDSAVYLCASSFGAGGPAYNEQFFGPGTRLTVL.

The chain couples TRBV30 to TRBJ1-6, with 9 bases that match TRBD1. V dropped 2 bases and J dropped 9; count of bases not matched to a gene: 5. The CDR3 runs 14 residues. The germline gives CDR1 GTSNPN, CDR2 SVGIG (reference sequence). The CDR3 is CAWSSGQGGSPLHF. The CDR3 nucleotides read TGTGCCTGGAGTTCGGGACAGGGTGGTTCACCCCTCCACTTT.

The gene calls are TRBV28 and TRBJ1-4; a weak D match, TRBD1 (5 bases). In germline, CDR1 is MDHEN, CDR2 SYDVKM. The V end was cut by 6 bases, the J end by 7 bases, with 18 bases between. CDR3 length equals 15 residues. CDR3 coding DNA: TGTGCCAGCAGCACATTGGGCAGGGCGGCTGAAAAACTGTTTTTT. Amino acid sequence: CASSTLGRAAEKLFF.

The V gene is TRBV12-5, the J gene TRBJ2-3; D remains unclear. This CDR3 has 12 amino acids. CDR1 LGHNT and CDR2 FRNRAP come from the germline V gene. V was cut by 0 bases and J by 5 bases, with 3 bases left in between. Written as DNA, the CDR3 is TGTGCTAGTGGTTTGGTCGGAGATACGCAGTATTTT. Translation gives CASGLVGDTQYF.